This TCR beta chain was recovered during a study of cytomegalovirus exposure and HLA in healthy donors. Details on this clone: The antigen is not known.

Primers for the PCR totalled 60 Vbeta and 13 Jbeta. Sequencing was performed with immunoSEQ multiplex PCR; in TCRdb, only in-frame clones are kept and a portion is missing. The sample lists around 230,000 clones, around 80% seen once, with approximately 0.47% in the top ten. Study observations and caveats: Later analysis found that TCR beta chains associated with HLA were more clonally expanded than other, equally common chains. Cytomegalovirus-associated status was assigned to roughly 160 TCR beta chains.

V was shortened by 5 bases and J by 4 bases, with 14 bases between the two germline ends. Germline CDR1 reads SGHTA; CDR2 reads FQGNSA. The CDR3 extends over 15 amino acids. Source material: PBMCs. This receptor was identified in a boy aged 5-17 years in good health and CMV-seronegative. The chain links TRBV7-2 to TRBJ2-2; D call uncertain. CDR3 sequence: CASSPRLARTGELFF. DNA for the CDR3: TGTGCCAGCAGCCCGCGACTGGCCCGCACCGGGGAGCTGTTTTTT.